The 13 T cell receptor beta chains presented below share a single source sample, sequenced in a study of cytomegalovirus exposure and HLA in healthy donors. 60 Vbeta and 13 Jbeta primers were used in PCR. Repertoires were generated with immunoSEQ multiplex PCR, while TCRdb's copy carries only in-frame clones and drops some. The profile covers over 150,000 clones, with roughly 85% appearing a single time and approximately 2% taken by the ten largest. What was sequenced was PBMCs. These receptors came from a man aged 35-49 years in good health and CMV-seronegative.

CDR3 DNA: TGTGCCAGCAGTTTCCAAGCGCGGGACACAGATACGCAGTATTTT. As protein: CASSFQARDTDTQYF. The chain links TRBV27 to TRBJ2-3; D might be TRBD2 (6 bases). The V and J ends lost 3 bases and 2 bases respectively, with 12 bases between them. The CDR3 is 15 amino acids. CDR1 is MNHEY, CDR2 SMNVEV, per germline (reference sequence).

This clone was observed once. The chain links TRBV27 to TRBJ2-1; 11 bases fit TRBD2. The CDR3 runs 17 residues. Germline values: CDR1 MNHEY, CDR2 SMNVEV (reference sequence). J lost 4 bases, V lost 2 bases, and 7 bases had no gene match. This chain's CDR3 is CASSLVGTSGIYNEQFF. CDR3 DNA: TGTGCCAGCAGTTTAGTCGGGACTAGCGGAATTTACAATGAGCAGTTCTTC.

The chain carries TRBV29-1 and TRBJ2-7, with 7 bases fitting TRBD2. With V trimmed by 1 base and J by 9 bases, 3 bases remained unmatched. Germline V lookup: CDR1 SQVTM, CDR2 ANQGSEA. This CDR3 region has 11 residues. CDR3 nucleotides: TGCAGCGTTGAAGGGGGGGGAGTGCAGTACTTC. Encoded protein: CSVEGGGVQYF.

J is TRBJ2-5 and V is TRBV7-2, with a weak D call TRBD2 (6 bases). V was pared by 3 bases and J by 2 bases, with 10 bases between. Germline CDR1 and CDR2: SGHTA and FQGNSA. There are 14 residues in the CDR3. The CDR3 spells CASSFGGAQETQYF. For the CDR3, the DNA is TGTGCCAGCAGCTTCGGGGGAGCGCAAGAGACCCAGTACTTC.

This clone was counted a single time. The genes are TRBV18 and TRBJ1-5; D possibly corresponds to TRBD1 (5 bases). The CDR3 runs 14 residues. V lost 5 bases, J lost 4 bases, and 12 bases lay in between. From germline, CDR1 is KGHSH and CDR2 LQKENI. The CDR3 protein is CASSGLGRNQPQHF. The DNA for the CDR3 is TGTGCCAGCTCAGGGTTGGGGCGTAATCAGCCCCAGCATTTT.

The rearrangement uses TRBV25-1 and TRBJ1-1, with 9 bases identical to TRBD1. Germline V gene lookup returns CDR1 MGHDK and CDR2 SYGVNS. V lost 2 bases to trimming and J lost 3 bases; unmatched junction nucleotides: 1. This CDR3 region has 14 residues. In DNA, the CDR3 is TGTGCCAGCAGTGAAACAGGGGGCTACACTGAAGCTTTCTTT. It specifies CASSETGGYTEAFF.

CDR3 protein: CASSFGTGDQPQHF. For the CDR3, the DNA is TGTGCCAGCAGCTTTGGGACAGGGGATCAGCCCCAGCATTTT. The rearrangement uses TRBV7-8 and TRBJ1-5; 10 bases are a match to TRBD1. The CDR3 covers 14 residues. Unmatched junction bases numbered 1, after V lost 3 bases and J lost 5 bases. Germline V gene data show CDR1 as SGHVS and CDR2 as FQNEAQ. Combining the CDR3 with reference TRBV7-8 and TRBJ1-5 gives the whole variable domain GAGVSQSPRYKVAKRGQDVALRCDPISGHVSLFWYQQALGQGPEFLTYFQNEAQLDKSGLPSDRFFAERPEGSVSTLKIQRTQQEDSAVYLCASSFGTGDQPQHFGDGTRLSIL.

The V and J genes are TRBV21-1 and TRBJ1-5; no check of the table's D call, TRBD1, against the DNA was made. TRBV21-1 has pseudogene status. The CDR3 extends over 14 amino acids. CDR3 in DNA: TGTGCCAGCAGCAAGACAGGTTACAATCAGCCCCAGCATTTT. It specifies CASSKTGYNQPQHF.

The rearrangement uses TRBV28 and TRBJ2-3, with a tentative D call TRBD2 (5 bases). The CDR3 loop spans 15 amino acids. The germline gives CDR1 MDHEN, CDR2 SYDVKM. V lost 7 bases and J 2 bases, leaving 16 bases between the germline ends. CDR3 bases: TGTGCCAGCACCCTTGGGCTAGCAGACACAGATACGCAGTATTTT. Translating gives CASTLGLADTDTQYF.

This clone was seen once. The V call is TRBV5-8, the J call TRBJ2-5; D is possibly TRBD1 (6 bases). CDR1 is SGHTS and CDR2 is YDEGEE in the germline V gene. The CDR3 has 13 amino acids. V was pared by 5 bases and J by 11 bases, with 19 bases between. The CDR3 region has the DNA TGTGCCAGCAGTCTGGACAGAGCCCAGAAGCAGTACTTC. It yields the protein CASSLDRAQKQYF.

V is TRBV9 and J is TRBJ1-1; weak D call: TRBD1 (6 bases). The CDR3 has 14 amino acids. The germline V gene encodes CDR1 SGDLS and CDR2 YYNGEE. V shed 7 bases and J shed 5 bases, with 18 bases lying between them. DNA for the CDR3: TGTGCCAGCGGCCCACAGGGCTTCGGGACTGAAGCTTTCTTT. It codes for CASGPQGFGTEAFF.

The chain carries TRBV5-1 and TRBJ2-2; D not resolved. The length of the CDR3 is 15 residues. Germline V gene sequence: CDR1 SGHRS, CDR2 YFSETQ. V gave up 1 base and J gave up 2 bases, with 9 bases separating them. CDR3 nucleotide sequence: TGCGCCAGCAGCTTGTTCAGTGAAAACACCGGGGAGCTGTTTTTT. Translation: CASSLFSENTGELFF. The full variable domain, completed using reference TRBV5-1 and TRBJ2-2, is KAGVTQTPRYLIKTRGQQVTLSCSPISGHRSVSWYQQTPGQGLQFLFEYFSETQRNKGNFPGRFSGRQFSNSRSEMNVSTLELGDSALYLCASSLFSENTGELFFGEGSRLTVL.

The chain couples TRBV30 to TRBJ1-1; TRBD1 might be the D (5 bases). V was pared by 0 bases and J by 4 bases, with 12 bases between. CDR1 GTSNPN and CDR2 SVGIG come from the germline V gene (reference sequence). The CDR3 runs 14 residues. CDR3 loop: CAWSVGRGFTEAFF. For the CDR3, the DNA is TGTGCCTGGAGTGTAGGTAGGGGTTTCACTGAAGCTTTCTTT.